This is a list of T cell receptor beta chains from one sample in a study of vaccination and CD4 T cells after COVID-19. One entry per CDR3 protein, called by TCRdb with MiXCR from the PCR reads. The sample records some 21,000 distinct CDR3 sequences, 42% being singletons. Antigens for these TCRs are unknown. This specimen was CD4+ T cells from blood, cultured in vitro, taken before SARS-CoV-2 vaccination. All receptors derive from a human donor who received a COVID-19 vaccine. The CDR3 runs from the conserved cysteine through the conserved F or W. Each record gives: J gene, D gene, V gene, clone size, CDR3 protein, CDR3 DNA. A D gene is named only where the DNA matches it firmly. Where a row states a size, it is once, few, many or the class of an expanded clone; other rows omit it.

J gene: TRBJ1-2; D gene: -; V gene: TRBV30; clone size: -; CDR3 protein: CAWIFRGARWGYTF; CDR3 DNA: TGTGCCTGGATTTTCCGGGGGGCGCGATGGGGCTACACCTTC
J gene: TRBJ1-5; D gene: TRBD1; V gene: TRBV10-2; clone size: -; CDR3 protein: CASSATGAYNQPQHF; CDR3 DNA: TGCGCCAGCAGCGCCACAGGGGCTTACAATCAGCCCCAGCATTTT
J gene: TRBJ1-2; D gene: TRBD1; V gene: TRBV6-1; clone size: -; CDR3 protein: CASSAQGDGYTF; CDR3 DNA: TGTGCCAGCTCGGCACAGGGGGATGGCTACACCTTC
J gene: TRBJ1-6; D gene: TRBD1; V gene: TRBV2; clone size: -; CDR3 protein: CASRGTGANSPLHF; CDR3 DNA: TGTGCCAGCAGGGGGACAGGGGCTAATTCACCCCTCCACTTT
J gene: TRBJ1-4; D gene: TRBD1; V gene: TRBV19; clone size: -; CDR3 protein: CASSLQGARVEKLFF; CDR3 DNA: TGTGCCAGTAGCCTACAGGGGGCGAGGGTTGAAAAACTGTTTTTT
J gene: TRBJ1-1; D gene: -; V gene: TRBV6-1; clone size: -; CDR3 protein: CASSESTPTEAFF; CDR3 DNA: TGTGCCAGCAGTGAAAGTACACCCACTGAAGCTTTCTTT
J gene: TRBJ2-5; D gene: TRBD2; V gene: TRBV5-4; clone size: -; CDR3 protein: CASSLAGGSIEETQYF; CDR3 DNA: TGTGCCAGCAGTTTAGCGGGGGGGAGTATAGAAGAGACCCAGTACTTC
J gene: TRBJ1-1; D gene: -; V gene: TRBV6-2/TRBV6-3; clone size: -; CDR3 protein: CASSDQGQNTEAFF; CDR3 DNA: TGTGCCAGCAGTGATCAGGGTCAGAACACTGAAGCTTTCTTT
J gene: TRBJ1-6; D gene: TRBD1; V gene: TRBV6-1; clone size: -; CDR3 protein: CASSEGTGGPNSPLHF; CDR3 DNA: TGTGCCAGCAGTGAAGGGACAGGGGGTCCCAATTCACCCCTCCACTTT
J gene: TRBJ2-5; D gene: -; V gene: TRBV9; clone size: once; CDR3 protein: CASSVRDYQETQYF; CDR3 DNA: TGTGCCAGCAGCGTTCGGGACTACCAAGAGACCCAGTACTTC
J gene: TRBJ1-2; D gene: TRBD1; V gene: TRBV24-1; clone size: -; CDR3 protein: CATSDTGGSNYGYTF; CDR3 DNA: TGTGCCACCAGTGACACAGGGGGTTCTAACTATGGCTACACCTTC
J gene: TRBJ1-1; D gene: -; V gene: TRBV20-1; clone size: -; CDR3 protein: CSACRDWNTEAFF; CDR3 DNA: TGCAGTGCTTGCCGGGACTGGAACACTGAAGCTTTCTTT
J gene: TRBJ2-7; D gene: -; V gene: TRBV19; clone size: few; CDR3 protein: CASSPQRRGYEQYF; CDR3 DNA: TGTGCCAGTAGTCCACAGAGGCGAGGGTACGAGCAGTACTTC